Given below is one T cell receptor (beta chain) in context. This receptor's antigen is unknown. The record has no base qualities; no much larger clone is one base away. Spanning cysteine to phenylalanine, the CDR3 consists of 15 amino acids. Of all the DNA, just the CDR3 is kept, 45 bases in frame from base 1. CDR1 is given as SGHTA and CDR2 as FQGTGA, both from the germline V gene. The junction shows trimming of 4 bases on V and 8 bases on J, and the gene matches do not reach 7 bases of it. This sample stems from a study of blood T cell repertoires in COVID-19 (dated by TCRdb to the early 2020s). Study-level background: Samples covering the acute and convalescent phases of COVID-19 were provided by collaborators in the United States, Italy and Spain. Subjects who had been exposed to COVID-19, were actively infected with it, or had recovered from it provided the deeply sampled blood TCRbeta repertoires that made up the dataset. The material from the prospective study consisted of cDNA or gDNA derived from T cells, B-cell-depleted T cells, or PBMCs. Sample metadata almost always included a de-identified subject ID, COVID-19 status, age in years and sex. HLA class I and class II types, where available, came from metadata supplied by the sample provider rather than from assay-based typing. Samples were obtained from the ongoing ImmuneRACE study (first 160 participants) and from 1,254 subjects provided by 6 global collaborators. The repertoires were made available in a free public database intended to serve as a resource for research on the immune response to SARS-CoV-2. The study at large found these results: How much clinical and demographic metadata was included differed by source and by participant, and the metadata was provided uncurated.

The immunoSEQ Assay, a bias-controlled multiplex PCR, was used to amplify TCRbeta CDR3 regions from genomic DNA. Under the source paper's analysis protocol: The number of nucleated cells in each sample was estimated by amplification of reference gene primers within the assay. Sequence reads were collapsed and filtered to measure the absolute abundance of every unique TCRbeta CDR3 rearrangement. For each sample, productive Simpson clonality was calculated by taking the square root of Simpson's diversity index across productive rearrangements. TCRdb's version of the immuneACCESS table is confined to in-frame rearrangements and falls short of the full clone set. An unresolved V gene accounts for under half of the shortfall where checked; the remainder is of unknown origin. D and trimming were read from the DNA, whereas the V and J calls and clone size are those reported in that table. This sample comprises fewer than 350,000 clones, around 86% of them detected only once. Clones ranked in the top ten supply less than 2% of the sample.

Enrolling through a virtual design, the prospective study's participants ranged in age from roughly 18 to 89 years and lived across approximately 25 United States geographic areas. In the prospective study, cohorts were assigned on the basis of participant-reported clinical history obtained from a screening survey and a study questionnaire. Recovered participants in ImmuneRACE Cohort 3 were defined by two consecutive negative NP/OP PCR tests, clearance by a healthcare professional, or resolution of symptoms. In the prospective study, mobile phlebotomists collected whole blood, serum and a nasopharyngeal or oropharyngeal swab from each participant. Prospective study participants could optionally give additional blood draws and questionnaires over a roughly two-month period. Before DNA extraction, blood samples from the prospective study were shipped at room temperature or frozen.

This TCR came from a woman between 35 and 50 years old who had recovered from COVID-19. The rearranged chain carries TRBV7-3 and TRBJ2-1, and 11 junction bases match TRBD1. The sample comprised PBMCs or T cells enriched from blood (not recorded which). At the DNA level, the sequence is TGTGCCAGCAGCTACGGACAGGGGGCTATAGATGAGCAGTTCTTC. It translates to CASSYGQGAIDEQFF. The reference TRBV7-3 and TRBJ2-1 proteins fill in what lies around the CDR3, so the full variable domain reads GAGVSQTPSNKVTEKGKYVELRCDPISGHTALYWYRQSLGQGPEFLIYFQGTGAADDSGLPNDRFFAVRPEGSVSTLKIQRTERGDSAVYLCASSYGQGAIDEQFFGPGTRLTVL.